This record concerns one TCR beta chain sequence. These data originate in a study of cytomegalovirus exposure and HLA in healthy donors. PCR involved 60 Vbeta and 13 Jbeta primers. Clones were sequenced by immunoSEQ multiplex PCR, and TCRdb holds only the in-frame ones, with some missing. In the table there are approximately 100,000 clones, approximately 69% of which are singletons. Trimming stripped 4 bases from V and 1 base from J, with 12 bases between. This CDR3 region has 15 residues. Germline CDR1 reads SGHRS; CDR2 reads YFSETQ. The source is a female donor in good health and CMV-seronegative. Input material: PBMCs. The chain uses TRBV5-1 and TRBJ2-1; the D gene is possibly TRBD2 (5 bases). The CDR3 loop is CASSPSGFSYNEQFF. Here the CDR3 DNA reads TGCGCCAGCAGCCCCAGCGGATTTTCCTACAATGAGCAGTTCTTC.